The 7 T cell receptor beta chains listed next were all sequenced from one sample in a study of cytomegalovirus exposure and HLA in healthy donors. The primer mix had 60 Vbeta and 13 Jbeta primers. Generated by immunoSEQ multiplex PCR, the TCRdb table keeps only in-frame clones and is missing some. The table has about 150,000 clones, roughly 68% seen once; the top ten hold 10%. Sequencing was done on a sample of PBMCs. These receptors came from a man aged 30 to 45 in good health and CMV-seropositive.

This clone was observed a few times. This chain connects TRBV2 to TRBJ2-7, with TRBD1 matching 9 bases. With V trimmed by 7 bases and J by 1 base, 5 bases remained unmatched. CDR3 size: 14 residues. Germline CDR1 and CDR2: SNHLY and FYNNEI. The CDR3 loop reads CASTTGGPSYEQYF. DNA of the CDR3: TGTGCCAGCACGACAGGGGGACCTTCCTACGAGCAGTACTTC.

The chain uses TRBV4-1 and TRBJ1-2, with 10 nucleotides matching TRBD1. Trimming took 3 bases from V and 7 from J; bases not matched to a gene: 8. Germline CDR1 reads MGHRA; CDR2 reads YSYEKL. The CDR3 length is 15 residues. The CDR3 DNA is TGCGCCAGCAGCCAGGGACAGGGGCCTGTGAGTGGCTACACCTTC. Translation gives CASSQGQGPVSGYTF.

The CDR3 protein is CASSLGTAGEAFF. In DNA, the CDR3 is TGTGCCAGCAGCCTAGGGACAGCTGGAGAAGCTTTCTTT. The gene calls are TRBV2 and TRBJ1-1; TRBD1 aligns across 7 bases. CDR1 is SNHLY, CDR2 FYNNEI, per germline. The CDR3 has 13 amino acids. J was trimmed by 8 bases and V by 6 bases; bases with no gene match: 9.

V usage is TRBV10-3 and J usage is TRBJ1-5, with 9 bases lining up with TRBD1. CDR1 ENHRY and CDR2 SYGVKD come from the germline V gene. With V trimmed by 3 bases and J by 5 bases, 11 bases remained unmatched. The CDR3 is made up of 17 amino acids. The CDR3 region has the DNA TGTGCCATCAGTGACCCACAAGACAGGGGGATCGATCAGCCCCAGCATTTT. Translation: CAISDPQDRGIDQPQHF.

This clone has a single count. DNA of the CDR3: TGCGCCAGCAGCTTGTTTGGACAGCCTAATGAAAAACTGTTTTTT. Residues: CASSLFGQPNEKLFF. The rearrangement joins TRBV5-1 to TRBJ1-4, with D possibly being TRBD1 (6 bases). The CDR3 spans 15 residues. The germline V gene encodes CDR1 SGHRS and CDR2 YFSETQ. V was pared by 1 base and J by 3 bases, with 10 bases between.

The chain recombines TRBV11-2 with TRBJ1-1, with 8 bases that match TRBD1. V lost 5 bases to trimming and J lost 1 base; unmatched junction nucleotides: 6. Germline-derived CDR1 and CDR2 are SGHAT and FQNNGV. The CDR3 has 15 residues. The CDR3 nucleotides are TGTGCCAGCAGCCCTAGACAGGGGACGAACACTGAAGCTTTCTTT. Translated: CASSPRQGTNTEAFF.

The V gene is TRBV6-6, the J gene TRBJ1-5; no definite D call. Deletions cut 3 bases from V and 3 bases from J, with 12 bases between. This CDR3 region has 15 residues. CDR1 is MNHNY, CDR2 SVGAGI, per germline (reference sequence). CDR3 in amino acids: CASSYSGYSNQPQHF. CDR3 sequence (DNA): TGTGCCAGCAGTTATAGTGGTTATTCCAATCAGCCCCAGCATTTT.